This T cell receptor (beta chain) comes out of a study of T cells in Graves' hyperthyroidism and ophthalmopathy. Study overall: Peripheral blood was taken when the disease was first diagnosed, before any treatment began. Study-wide results and limits: Within blood appeared most thyroid clonotypes that had expanded above 0.001. Model output signaled ophthalmopathy a median 6.5 months ahead of onset. Ophthalmopathy stood apart from stable hyperthyroidism in a 13 V-J model.

Of note for this clonotype: Its antigen is unknown.

TCR beta CDR3 regions were amplified from RNA transcripts. A set of HTBI primers served as the primers for a first-round RT-PCR of the TCR CDR3. Via MiXCR, TCRdb re-called the multiplex PCR reads, giving one row per CDR3 protein. Here the sample spans approximately 570,000 distinct CDR3 sequences, just under 20% being singletons. Trimming shortened V by 3 bases and J by 7 bases, and 9 bases separated the two germline ends. CDR1 and CDR2 from the germline V gene are SGHDN and FVKESK. This CDR3 has 13 residues. This receptor was identified in a man between 35 and 55 years old with Graves' ophthalmopathy. Sequenced: blood. This rearrangement joins TRBV14 to TRBJ2-2; maybe TRBD1 (6 bases). Here the CDR3 DNA reads TGTGCCAGCAGCCAGGCGACAGGCGGGGAGCTGTTTTTT. It encodes CASSQATGGELFF.